A single sample is the source of the 6 T cell receptor beta chains below, sequenced in a study of blood T cell repertoires in COVID-19. Assay: immunoSEQ multiplex PCR; the TCRdb copy retains only in-frame clones and omits some. The sample records 150,000 to 200,000 clones, 75% to 80% being singletons. Sequencing was carried out using peripheral blood. Source of these receptors: a woman in her seventies with acute or convalescent COVID-19.

The chain links TRBV5-4 to TRBJ2-4, with D unresolved. V lost 1 base and J lost 2, with 16 bases in between. Looked up from germline, CDR1 is SGHNT and CDR2 is YYREEE (reference sequence). CDR3 length: 17 amino acids. The CDR3, as DNA: TGTGCCAGCAGCTTGTCCCACTCAGGAATGACCAAAAACATTCAGTACTTC. Its translation: CASSLSHSGMTKNIQYF.

The rearrangement uses TRBV20-1 and TRBJ2-1, with 7 bases that match TRBD2. CDR1 and CDR2 from the germline V gene are DFQATT and SNEGSKA (reference sequence). The CDR3 totals 15 residues. V was pared by 3 bases and J by 9 bases, with 14 bases of the junction left unmatched. The CDR3 DNA sequence: TGCAGTGCTAGTTCGGCTAGCGGCACCCGAATTGAGCAGTTCTTC. Amino acids: CSASSASGTRIEQFF.

CDR3 nucleotide sequence: TGTGCCAGCTCTGCTCTAGCGGGCTCCTACAATGAGCAGTTCTTC. Its protein product is CASSALAGSYNEQFF. The rearrangement uses TRBV7-2 and TRBJ2-1; 8 bases line up with TRBD2. The ends lost 8 bases at V and 0 bases at J; junction bases unmatched: 6. Germline values: CDR1 SGHTA, CDR2 FQGNSA. The CDR3 covers 15 residues.

The chain has TRBV5-4 and TRBJ2-7, with 10 bases aligning to TRBD2. Germline values: CDR1 SGHNT, CDR2 YYREEE (reference sequence). The CDR3 runs 15 residues. V gave up 0 bases and J gave up 3 bases; unmatched junction bases: 3. The CDR3 region is CASSLGTSGVYEQYF. CDR3 in DNA: TGTGCCAGCAGCTTGGGTACTAGCGGGGTCTACGAGCAGTACTTC. Based on the CDR3 plus reference TRBV5-4 and TRBJ2-7, the full variable domain is ETGVTQSPTHLIKTRGQQVTLRCSSQSGHNTVSWYQQALGQGPQFIFQYYREEENGRGNFPPRFSGLQFPNYSSELNVNALELDDSALYLCASSLGTSGVYEQYFGPGTRLTVT.

CDR3 amino acids: CASSFLSEKLFF. CDR3 nucleotide sequence: TGTGCCAGTAGTTTCTTAAGCGAAAAACTGTTTTTT. The rearrangement links TRBV19 to TRBJ1-4, with D uncertain. Deletions cut 5 bases from V and 8 bases from J, with 9 bases between. CDR3 length: 12 residues. CDR1 LNHDA and CDR2 SQIVND come from the germline V gene (reference sequence).

The chain couples TRBV27 to TRBJ2-3; TRBD2 matches 8 bases. CDR3 length: 14 amino acids. Germline-derived CDR1 and CDR2 are MNHEY and SMNVEV (reference sequence). Trimming removed 7 bases from V and 4 bases from J; junction bases left unmatched: 7. As DNA, the CDR3 is TGTGCCAGCAAGAGGACTAGCCGATCAGATACGCAGTATTTT. Protein sequence: CASKRTSRSDTQYF.